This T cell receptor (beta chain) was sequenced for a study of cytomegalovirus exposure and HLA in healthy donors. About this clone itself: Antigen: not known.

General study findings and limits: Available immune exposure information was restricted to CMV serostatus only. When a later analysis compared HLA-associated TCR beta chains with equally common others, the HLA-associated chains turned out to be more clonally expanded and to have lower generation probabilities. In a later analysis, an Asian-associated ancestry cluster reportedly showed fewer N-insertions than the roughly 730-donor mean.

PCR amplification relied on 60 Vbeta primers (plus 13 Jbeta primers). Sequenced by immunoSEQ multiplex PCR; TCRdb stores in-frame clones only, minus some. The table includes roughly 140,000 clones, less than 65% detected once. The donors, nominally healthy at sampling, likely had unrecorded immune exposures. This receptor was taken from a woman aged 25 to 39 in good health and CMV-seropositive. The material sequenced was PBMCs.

The CDR3 loop is CASSPEPGQYNEQFF. CDR3 coding DNA: TGTGCCAGCAGCCCCGAGCCGGGACAGTACAATGAGCAGTTCTTC. The J gene is TRBJ2-1, the V gene TRBV7-3; TRBD1 matches 7 bases. V lost 5 bases to trimming and J lost 4 bases; unmatched junction nucleotides: 8. Germline V gene lookup returns CDR1 SGHTA and CDR2 FQGTGA. The CDR3 runs to 15 residues.